These 26 T cell receptor beta chains were all obtained from the same sample, sequenced in a study of shared clonotypes between healthy human individuals. Measured with immunoSEQ multiplex PCR; TCRdb has only the in-frame clones, and not every one. This sample carries 950,000 to 1,100,000 clones, more than 75% of them seen once, and the ten largest clones take 0.55% to 0.7%. Sequencing was performed on memory CD4+ T cells from PBMCs. Documented subset: CD45RA-negative fraction. The receptors stem from a man younger than 35 in good health. Some clones in this sample may be carry-over from other donors' samples.

A note on this clone: At the DNA level, this CDR3 is encoded by other sequences in the same sample as well. CDR3 residues: CASSFVGSYEQYF. CDR3 DNA: TGCGCCAGCAGCTTCGTGGGGTCTTACGAGCAGTACTTC. The chain joins TRBV5-1 to TRBJ2-7; D is uncertain. The CDR3 covers 13 residues. The V and J ends lost 2 bases and 4 bases respectively, with 10 bases between them. Germline V gives CDR1 SGHRS, CDR2 YFSETQ. Full variable domain (outside the CDR3, taken from reference TRBV5-1 and TRBJ2-7): KAGVTQTPRYLIKTRGQQVTLSCSPISGHRSVSWYQQTPGQGLQFLFEYFSETQRNKGNFPGRFSGRQFSNSRSEMNVSTLELGDSALYLCASSFVGSYEQYFGPGTRLTVT.

This rearrangement joins TRBV6-1 to TRBJ2-2; tentatively, D is TRBD1 (6 bases). The length of the CDR3 is 14 residues. Trimming shortened V by 6 bases and J by 0 bases, and 8 bases separated the two germline ends. CDR1 is MNHNS and CDR2 is SASEGT in the germline V gene. CDR3 bases: TGTGCCAGCAGGCGGACAGCGAACACCGGGGAGCTGTTTTTT. This sequence encodes CASRRTANTGELFF.

The chain uses TRBV27 and TRBJ2-1, with 9 bases identical to TRBD2. Trimming cost V 2 bases and J 3 bases; bases outside gene matches: 5. This CDR3 is built from 16 residues. Germline loops: CDR1 MNHEY, CDR2 SMNVEV (reference sequence). The CDR3 DNA is TGTGCCAGCAGTTTAAGTAGCGGGAGAGTCTACAATGAGCAGTTCTTC. Protein: CASSLSSGRVYNEQFF.

As for this clone: This may come from a read error, since a much larger clone is one base off. Other DNA sequences within the sample encode an identical CDR3. The chain joins TRBV30 to TRBJ2-5, with TRBD2 identical over 12 bases. This CDR3 comprises 13 residues. The V gene's germline CDR1 is GTSNPN and CDR2 SVGIG (reference sequence). CDR3 nucleotide sequence: TGCGCGCAGGCCACTAGCGGGAGGGAGACCCAGTACTTC. It specifies CAQATSGRETQYF.

This chain links TRBV19 with TRBJ1-1; D not resolved. V lost 1 base, J lost 0 bases, and 6 bases lay in between. Germline V gene sequence: CDR1 LNHDA, CDR2 SQIVND (reference sequence). CDR3 length: 14 residues. CDR3 bases: TGTGCCAGTAGTATAGTAGCCCTGAACACTGAAGCTTTCTTT. Encoded protein: CASSIVALNTEAFF.

The chain has TRBV11-3 and TRBJ2-3; TRBD2 agrees at 13 bases. There are 16 residues in the CDR3. The V and J ends lost 5 bases and 4 bases, in that order; junction bases with no gene match: 6. Germline CDR1 is SGHNT and CDR2 is YENEEA. CDR3 protein: CASSRGTSGTADTQYF. CDR3 nucleotide sequence: TGTGCCAGCAGCAGAGGGACTAGCGGGACGGCAGATACGCAGTATTTT.

The chain employs TRBV6-6 and TRBJ2-7; possible D gene TRBD1, 6 bases. The CDR3 runs to 15 residues. From germline, CDR1 is MNHNY and CDR2 SVGAGI (reference sequence). The ends were cut back, 5 bases at V and 1 base at J, with 15 bases in the middle. For the CDR3, the DNA is TGTGCCAGCAGTACCTACAGGGAGAAGTCCTACGAGCAGTACTTC. Protein sequence: CASSTYREKSYEQYF.

V and J are TRBV14 and TRBJ2-1, with TRBD2 matching 8 bases. Per germline, CDR1 SGHDN and CDR2 FVKESK. J lost 0 bases, V lost 3 bases, and 7 bases had no gene match. The CDR3 covers 17 residues. CDR3 in amino acids: CASSHSSGYSSYNEQFF. The CDR3 nucleotides are TGTGCCAGCAGCCACTCTAGCGGGTATAGCTCCTACAATGAGCAGTTCTTC.

This clone was counted a few times. V is TRBV5-1 and J is TRBJ2-5; unclear D gene. The V and J ends lost 1 base and 13 bases respectively, with 17 bases between them. The CDR3 is 13 residues long. Germline lookup yields CDR1 SGHRS and CDR2 YFSETQ. The CDR3 bases are TGCGCCAGCAGCTTGACCCTAAGATCCACCGCGTACTTC. Translating it yields CASSLTLRSTAYF.

This clone was detected a few times. The V and J genes are TRBV27 and TRBJ1-5; 11 bases are a match to TRBD1. The CDR3 is 13 amino acids. J was trimmed by 6 bases and V by 6 bases; bases with no gene match: 1. Per germline, CDR1 MNHEY and CDR2 SMNVEV (reference sequence). The CDR3 DNA sequence: TGTGCCAGCAGGGGACAGGGGGGTCAGCCCCAGCATTTT. It yields the protein CASRGQGGQPQHF.

The rearrangement joins TRBV6-6 to TRBJ2-7, with a possible D match to TRBD2 (5 bases). Looked up from germline, CDR1 is MNHNY and CDR2 is SVGAGI (reference sequence). This CDR3 contains 15 residues. The V end lost 4 bases, the J end lost 2 bases, and 15 bases lay between the germline ends. This chain's CDR3 is CASSSGVRAAYEQYF. The CDR3, as DNA: TGTGCCAGCAGTTCCGGGGTTAGAGCCGCCTACGAGCAGTACTTC.

For this clone: Other DNA sequences in the same sample also yield this CDR3. The chain is built from TRBV5-1 and TRBJ2-1, with D tentatively TRBD1 (6 bases). CDR3 length: 15 residues. Germline V gene data show CDR1 as SGHRS and CDR2 as YFSETQ. V was shortened by 0 bases and J by 4 bases, with 11 bases between the two germline ends. DNA for the CDR3: TGCGCCAGCAGCTTGGCGGGGACATCATACAATGAGCAGTTCTTC. Translation gives CASSLAGTSYNEQFF.

This clone was observed a handful of times. This chain links TRBV6-5 with TRBJ1-2, with D maybe TRBD1 (5 bases). The CDR3 loop spans 12 amino acids. The germline V gene encodes CDR1 MNHEY and CDR2 SVGAGI. With 5 bases removed from V and 2 bases from J, the gap between germline ends came to 6 bases. The CDR3 region is CASSAGNYGYTF. Here the CDR3 DNA reads TGTGCCAGCAGTGCAGGGAACTATGGCTACACCTTC.

Notes on this clone: A much larger clonotype is one base distant, so this may be a read error. Within the sample, other DNA sequences also encode this same CDR3. This chain uses TRBV28 with TRBJ1-2; D unclear. This CDR3 is built from 13 residues. The germline CDR1 and CDR2 sequences are MDHEN and SYDVKM. Trimming left V 2 bases short and J 0 bases short, with 4 bases between. The CDR3 sequence: CASSLRANYGYTF. In DNA form, the CDR3 reads TGTGCCAGCAGTTTAAGGGCTAACTATGGCTACACCTTC.

The sample holds a few counts of this clone. The chain employs TRBV5-6 and TRBJ2-7; no clear D gene. With 4 bases removed from V and 4 bases from J, the gap between germline ends came to 21 bases. The germline gives CDR1 SGHDT, CDR2 YYEEEE. CDR3 length: 16 residues. The CDR3 sequence: CASSTNWRPLLYEQYF. CDR3 nucleotide sequence: TGTGCCAGCAGCACGAACTGGCGTCCCCTTCTTTACGAGCAGTACTTC.

This clone has more than one count but fewer than ten. The rearrangement links TRBV29-1 to TRBJ1-1; tentative D call: TRBD1 (5 bases). Trimming removed 7 bases from V and 8 bases from J, with 23 bases in between. Germline-derived CDR1 and CDR2 are SQVTM and ANQGSEA. The CDR3 runs 14 residues. CDR3 residues: CSARGVYGTEEAFF. CDR3 DNA: TGCAGCGCGAGAGGGGTTTACGGGACCGAGGAAGCTTTCTTT.

V usage is TRBV18 and J usage is TRBJ1-4, with TRBD1 matching 7 bases. V shed 2 bases and J 5 bases; nucleotides not matched to a gene: 2. The CDR3 consists of 14 residues. Germline V gene sequence: CDR1 KGHSH, CDR2 LQKENI. For the CDR3, the DNA is TGTGCCAGCTCACCAGACAGGGAGAATGAAAAACTGTTTTTT. Its translation is CASSPDRENEKLFF.

The V gene is TRBV6-1, the J gene TRBJ2-1; D remains ambiguous. V gave up 5 bases and J gave up 0 bases, with 8 bases separating them. The germline CDR1 and CDR2 sequences are MNHNS and SASEGT. The CDR3 length is 14 residues. DNA for the CDR3: TGTGCCAGCAGTCGGGCAGCCTCCTACAATGAGCAGTTCTTC. Translation: CASSRAASYNEQFF.

This sequence joins TRBV5-4 and TRBJ1-2; TRBD1 agrees at 9 bases. The CDR3 extends over 14 amino acids. V was clipped by 4 bases and J by 8 bases; unmatched bases: 9. Germline values: CDR1 SGHNT, CDR2 YYREEE (reference sequence). CDR3 DNA sequence: TGTGCCAGCAGCCCGGGACAGGGACTAGGCGGCTACACCTTC. This encodes CASSPGQGLGGYTF.

Only a few counts were recorded for this clone. The chain employs TRBV6-5 and TRBJ1-2; TRBD1 is a possible D gene (6 bases). The CDR3 is made up of 14 amino acids. V lost 6 bases and J lost 7, with 18 bases in between. The germline V gene encodes CDR1 MNHEY and CDR2 SVGAGI. The CDR3 loop reads CASSPRTEAGGYTF. The CDR3 nucleotides read TGTGCCAGCAGCCCTAGGACAGAAGCGGGTGGCTACACCTTC.

J is TRBJ1-2 and V is TRBV7-2; a possible D gene is TRBD1 (6 bases). The V gene lost 6 bases and the J gene lost 5 bases, with 13 bases spanning the gap. CDR1 is SGHTA and CDR2 is FQGNSA in the germline V gene. The length of the CDR3 is 13 residues. CDR3 coding DNA: TGTGCCAGCAGGGTGGGCCAGGGGTATGGCTACACCTTC. Encoded protein: CASRVGQGYGYTF.

The chain employs TRBV5-1 and TRBJ2-1; 12 bases map to TRBD2. The J segment lost 6 bases and the V segment lost 2 bases, leaving 9 bases of the junction unmatched. CDR1 is SGHRS, CDR2 YFSETQ, per germline. CDR3 length: 17 amino acids. Here the CDR3 reads CASSFEPLGLAGNEQFF. In DNA form, the CDR3 reads TGCGCCAGCAGCTTTGAGCCCCTGGGACTAGCGGGCAATGAGCAGTTCTTC.

The chain links TRBV28 to TRBJ2-7; 7 bases line up with TRBD2. The V segment lost 1 base and the J segment 4 bases; nucleotides outside the gene matches: 10. The CDR3 is made up of 16 amino acids. Germline V CDR1 and CDR2: MDHEN, SYDVKM. The CDR3 sequence: CASSLSSAGLLYEQYF. As DNA, the CDR3 is TGTGCCAGCAGTTTATCCTCAGCGGGATTATTATACGAGCAGTACTTC.

The chain joins TRBV29-1 to TRBJ2-7; D is undetermined. The V gene's germline CDR1 is SQVTM and CDR2 ANQGSEA. The germline V and J ends were trimmed by 6 bases and 0 bases, with 9 bases remaining between them. The CDR3 has 12 residues. The CDR3 DNA reads TGCAGCGTGCGGTTAAACTCCTACGAGCAGTACTTC. It translates to CSVRLNSYEQYF.

The CDR3 loop is CASSPWGATSSYEQYF. CDR3 bases: TGTGCCAGCAGCCCATGGGGGGCCACCAGCTCCTACGAGCAGTACTTC. The J gene is TRBJ2-7, the V gene TRBV11-2, with D perhaps TRBD1 or TRBD2 (6 bases each). The CDR3 is 16 amino acids. Trimming took off 5 bases at V and 0 bases at J, with 17 bases between the two ends. CDR1 and CDR2 (germline): SGHAT, FQNNGV.

This rearrangement joins TRBV9 to TRBJ2-2; 11 bases align to TRBD2. The ends lost 1 base at V and 2 bases at J; junction bases unmatched: 10. Germline CDR1 is SGDLS and CDR2 is YYNGEE. The CDR3 runs 19 residues. The CDR3 spells CASSVSPILAGGNTGELFF. CDR3 sequence (DNA): TGTGCCAGCAGCGTAAGCCCTATTCTAGCGGGAGGCAACACCGGGGAGCTGTTTTTT.